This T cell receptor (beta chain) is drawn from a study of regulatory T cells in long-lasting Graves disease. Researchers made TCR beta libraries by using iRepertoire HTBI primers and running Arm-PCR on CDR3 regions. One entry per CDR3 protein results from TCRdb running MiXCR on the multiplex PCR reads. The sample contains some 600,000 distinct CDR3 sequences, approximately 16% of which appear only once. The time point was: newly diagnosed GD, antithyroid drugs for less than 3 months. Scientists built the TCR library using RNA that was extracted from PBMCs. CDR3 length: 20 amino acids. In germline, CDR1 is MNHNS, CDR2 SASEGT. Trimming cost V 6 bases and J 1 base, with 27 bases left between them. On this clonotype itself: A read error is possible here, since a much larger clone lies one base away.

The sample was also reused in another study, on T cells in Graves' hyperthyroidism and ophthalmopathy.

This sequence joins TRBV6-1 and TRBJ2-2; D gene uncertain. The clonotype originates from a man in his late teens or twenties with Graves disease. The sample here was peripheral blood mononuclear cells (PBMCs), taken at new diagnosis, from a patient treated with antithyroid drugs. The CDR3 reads CASRPRSVPDDGLNTGELFF. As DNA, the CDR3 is TGTGCCAGCAGACCCAGGTCGGTCCCTGACGACGGTCTGAACACCGGGGAGCTGTTTTTT.